This TCR beta chain is from a study of OX40 agonist ivuxolimab in advanced cancers. About the research overall: Three patients, one with hepatocellular carcinoma and two with cutaneous melanoma, responded partially. Notes on the study in general: CD4+ and CD8+ blood T cells expanded clonally by week 6 at 0.1 to 3.0 mg/kg.

Measured with immunoSEQ multiplex PCR; TCRdb has only the in-frame clones, and not every one. This table holds over 100,000 clones, around 87% found once. This clone appeared a single time. The antigen is not known. Trimming removed 8 bases from V and 8 bases from J, with 13 bases in between. Looked up from germline, CDR1 is SGHNT and CDR2 is YYREEE (reference sequence). This CDR3 comprises 11 residues. The receptor was derived from an adult with an advanced solid tumor such as melanoma, head and neck, liver or kidney cancer. The sample was CD4+ or CD8+ T cells sorted from blood, taken in a trial of the OX40 agonist ivuxolimab. The chain has TRBV5-4 and TRBJ1-2; a possible D gene is TRBD1 (5 bases). The DNA for the CDR3 is TGTGCCAGTTCGCAGGGCCAGGGCTACACCTTC. As protein: CASSQGQGYTF.